This TCR beta chain was recorded in a study of sequential checkpoint blockade in melanoma. Study-wide background: Each arm's sequence ended with maintenance nivolumab.

Documented treatment: randomized to nivolumab then ipilimumab (arm A) or the reverse (arm B). Sorted cells were live CD3+CD8+, lacking CD19 and CD56, from PBMCs. Germline CDR1 SEHNR, CDR2 FQNEAQ (reference sequence). J was trimmed by 3 bases and V by 1 base; bases with no gene match: 6. This CDR3 contains 16 residues. The table came from immunoSEQ multiplex PCR; TCRdb's copy has only in-frame clones and leaves some out. The sample comprises 32,000 or so clones, 82% of which are singletons, and 15% to 20% rests with the top ten. The material sequenced was CD8+ T cells sorted from blood (inferred from file names), taken from a patient given nivolumab and ipilimumab in sequence. The J gene is TRBJ2-7, the V gene TRBV7-9; 10 bases are shared with TRBD1. The TCR was taken from a human donor with melanoma. The chain's CDR3 is CASSLGAGTGDYEQYF. In DNA, the CDR3 is TGTGCCAGCAGCTTAGGTGCCGGGACAGGGGACTACGAGCAGTACTTC. Using reference TRBV7-9 and TRBJ2-7 for the parts outside the CDR3, the full variable domain is DTGVSQNPRHKITKRGQNVTFRCDPISEHNRLYWYRQTLGQGPEFLTYFQNEAQLEKSRLLSDRFSAERPKGSFSTLEIQRTEQGDSAMYLCASSLGAGTGDYEQYFGPGTRLTVT.